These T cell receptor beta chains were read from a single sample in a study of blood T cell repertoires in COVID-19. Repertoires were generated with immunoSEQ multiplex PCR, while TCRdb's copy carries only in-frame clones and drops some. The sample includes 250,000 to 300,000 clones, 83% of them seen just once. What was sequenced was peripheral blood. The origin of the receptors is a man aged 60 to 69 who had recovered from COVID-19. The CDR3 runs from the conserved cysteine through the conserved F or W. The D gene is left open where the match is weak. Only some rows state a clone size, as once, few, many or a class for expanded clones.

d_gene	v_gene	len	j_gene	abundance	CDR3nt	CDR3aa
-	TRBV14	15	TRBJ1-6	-	TGTGCCAGCAGCCAATTCTTTACAGGGAATTCACCCCTCCACTTT	CASSQFFTGNSPLHF
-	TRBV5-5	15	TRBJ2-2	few	TGTGCCAGCAGCTTGTACAGGGCGTTGACCGGGGAGCTGTTTTTT	CASSLYRALTGELFF
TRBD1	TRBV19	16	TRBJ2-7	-	TGTGCCAGTAGTATCCACCGACAGGGGGCTCTATACGAGCAGTACTTC	CASSIHRQGALYEQYF
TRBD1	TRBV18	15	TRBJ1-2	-	TGTGCCAGCTCAGTCGGACAGGGGGCTAACTATGGCTACACCTTC	CASSVGQGANYGYTF
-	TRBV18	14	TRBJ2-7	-	TGTGCCAGCTCACCGGGACTGTCCAACTACGAGCAGTACTTC	CASSPGLSNYEQYF
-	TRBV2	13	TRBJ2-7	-	TGTGCCAGCAGCCAGTGCCCAGATTGCGAGCAGTACTTC	CASSQCPDCEQYF
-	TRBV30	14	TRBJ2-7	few	TGTGCCTGGAACTTGAGGGAACATCCCTACGAGCAGTACTTC	CAWNLREHPYEQYF
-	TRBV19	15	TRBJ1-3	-	TGTGCCAGTAGTATGCGGCTCTCCTCTGGAAACACCATATATTTT	CASSMRLSSGNTIYF
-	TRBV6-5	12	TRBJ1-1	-	TGTGCCAGCATACGGGAGAACACTGAAGCTTTCTTT	CASIRENTEAFF
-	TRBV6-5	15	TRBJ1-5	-	TGTGCCAGCACGGGGGGGGGCCTTAGCAATCAGCCCCAGCATTTT	CASTGGGLSNQPQHF
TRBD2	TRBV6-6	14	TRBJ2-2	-	TGTGCCAGCAGGGGGACTAGTCGGACCGGGGAGCTGTTTTTT	CASRGTSRTGELFF
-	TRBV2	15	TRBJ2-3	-	TGTGCCAGCAGTTTAGTCGGAGGCACCACAGATACGCAGTATTTT	CASSLVGGTTDTQYF
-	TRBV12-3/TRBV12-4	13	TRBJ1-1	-	TGTGCCAGCAGTTTTGGCGGGGGAACTGAAGCTTTCTTT	CASSFGGGTEAFF
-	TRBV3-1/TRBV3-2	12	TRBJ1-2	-	TGTGCCAGCAGCCAGGCCAGCTATGGCTACACCTTC	CASSQASYGYTF
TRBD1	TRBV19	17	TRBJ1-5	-	TGTGCCAGTAACACCGGGGGACAGGGGGCTAGCAATCAGCCCCAGCATTTT	CASNTGGQGASNQPQHF
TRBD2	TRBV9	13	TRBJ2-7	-	TGTGCCAGCAGCGTAGTTACTAGCGGGGCGCAGTACTTC	CASSVVTSGAQYF
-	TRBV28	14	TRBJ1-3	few	TGTGCCAGCAGTTCACAGGGTCTTGGAAACACCATATATTTT	CASSSQGLGNTIYF
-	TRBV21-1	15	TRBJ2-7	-	TGTGCCAGCAGCAAGTGGACTAGAGAGCCCTACGAGCAGTACTTC	CASSKWTREPYEQYF
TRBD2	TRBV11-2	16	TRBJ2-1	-	TGTGCCAGCAGCTCCGACTGGACTAGCGGGGGGGCGGAGCAGTTCTTC	CASSSDWTSGGAEQFF
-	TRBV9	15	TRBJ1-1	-	TGTGCCAGCAGCGTCGACGGGTCGATGAACACTGAAGCTTTCTTT	CASSVDGSMNTEAFF
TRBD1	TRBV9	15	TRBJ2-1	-	TGTGCCAGCAGCCCCGGACAGGGGGCAAGTTTTGAGCAGTTCTTC	CASSPGQGASFEQFF
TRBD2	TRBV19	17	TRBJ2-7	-	TGTGCCAGTACCCAGGAGGCTAGCGGGAGCCCTACCTACGAGCAGTACTTC	CASTQEASGSPTYEQYF
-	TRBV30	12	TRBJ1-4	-	TGTGCCTGGAGTGTCCCGATGGGCAAACTGTTTTTT	CAWSVPMGKLFF
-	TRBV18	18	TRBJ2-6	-	TGTGCCAGCTCACCACCACCCTGGGCCAACTCTGGGGCCAACGTCCTGACTTTC	CASSPPPWANSGANVLTF
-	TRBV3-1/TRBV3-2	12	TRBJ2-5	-	TGTGCCAGCAGCCAAAACATGGAGACCCAGTACTTC	CASSQNMETQYF
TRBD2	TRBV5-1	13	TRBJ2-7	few	TGCGCCAGCAGCTTCGGGACTAAAGCCGAGCAGTACTTC	CASSFGTKAEQYF